The 15 T cell receptor beta chains given below trace back to one sample, sequenced in a study of T cell changes during pregnancy in multiple sclerosis. TCRdb's copy holds only in-frame clones and misses some; the assay was immunoSEQ multiplex PCR. The sample includes some 44,000 clones, around 90% seen only once; the top ten take around 0.64%. Specimen: CD4+ T cells from peripheral blood mononuclear cells, collected before pregnancy. The receptors were gathered from a female donor with multiple sclerosis, enrolled in a pregnancy study.

The chain joins TRBV13 to TRBJ1-1; 7 bases align to TRBD1. Losses at the gene ends were 0 bases for V and 5 bases for J; bases not matched to a gene: 3. Germline V CDR1 and CDR2: PRHDT, FYEKMQ (reference sequence). The CDR3 runs to 14 residues. The CDR3 sequence is CASSLGGRGTEAFF. Here the CDR3 DNA reads TGTGCCAGCAGCTTAGGGGGCAGGGGGACTGAAGCTTTCTTT.

The J gene is TRBJ1-2, the V gene TRBV25-1; D remains ambiguous. In germline, CDR1 is MGHDK, CDR2 SYGVNS. There are 14 residues in the CDR3. V was cut by 6 bases and J by 4 bases, with 15 bases left in between. CDR3 DNA sequence: TGTGCCAGCAGCCCCCTCGGGGTCAGCTATGGCTACACCTTC. It translates to CASSPLGVSYGYTF.

This chain uses TRBV5-5 with TRBJ1-2; 8 bases match TRBD1. Germline-derived CDR1 and CDR2 are SGHKS and YYEKEE (reference sequence). V shed 0 bases, J shed 2 bases, and the junction held 3 bases outside the gene matches. The CDR3 contains 15 residues. CDR3 sequence: CASSLERTGNYGYTF. CDR3 DNA: TGTGCCAGCAGCTTGGAGAGGACAGGGAACTATGGCTACACCTTC.

The chain has TRBV5-5 and TRBJ2-1; 9 positions match TRBD2. The CDR3 contains 15 residues. Germline loops: CDR1 SGHKS, CDR2 YYEKEE (reference sequence). Trimming cost V 4 bases and J 5 bases; bases outside gene matches: 7. For the CDR3, the DNA is TGTGCCAGCAGCCTGACTAGCGGAGACCACAATGAGCAGTTCTTC. It translates to CASSLTSGDHNEQFF. The variable domain in full, with the rest retrieved from reference TRBV5-5 and TRBJ2-1, is DAGVTQSPTHLIKTRGQQVTLRCSPISGHKSVSWYQQVLGQGPQFIFQYYEKEERGRGNFPDRFSARQFPNYSSELNVNALLLGDSALYLCASSLTSGDHNEQFFGPGTRLTVL.

The chain couples TRBV29-1 to TRBJ2-1; 9 positions agree with TRBD2. CDR3 length: 15 amino acids. Germline CDR1 SQVTM, CDR2 ANQGSEA. V shed 7 bases and J 0 bases; nucleotides not matched to a gene: 7. This CDR3 reads CSAALSGSSYNEQFF. DNA for the CDR3: TGCAGCGCCGCCCTTAGCGGGAGCTCCTACAATGAGCAGTTCTTC.

The chain uses TRBV7-2 and TRBJ2-1; a possible D gene is TRBD2 (5 bases). V lost 5 bases to trimming and J lost 2 bases, with 13 bases between them. The CDR3 runs 15 residues. CDR1 and CDR2 (germline): SGHTA, FQGNSA. The CDR3 nucleotides are TGTGCCAGCAGCCCTAGTAGAGGGACCTACAATGAGCAGTTCTTC. This translates into CASSPSRGTYNEQFF.

The V call is TRBV6-1, the J call TRBJ2-2, with 8 nucleotides matching TRBD1. Germline CDR1 reads MNHNS; CDR2 reads SASEGT. V gave up 8 bases and J gave up 4 bases; unmatched junction bases: 6. The CDR3 contains 14 residues. This CDR3 is CASESRGLTGELFF. For the CDR3, the DNA is TGTGCCAGCGAAAGCAGGGGGCTCACCGGGGAGCTGTTTTTT.

V is TRBV5-1 and J is TRBJ1-2; no clear D. From germline, CDR1 is SGHRS and CDR2 YFSETQ. The CDR3 totals 16 residues. V was clipped by 0 bases and J by 5 bases, with 17 bases between them. CDR3 sequence (DNA): TGCGCCAGCAGCTTGGTCGCCAGGAATCTTTGGTATGGCTACACCTTC. Amino acids: CASSLVARNLWYGYTF.

CDR3 nucleotides: TGTGCCAGCAGCCTCGTGCCCGCGGGGGGAGGGACTGAAGCTTTCTTT. Its protein is CASSLVPAGGGTEAFF. This rearrangement joins TRBV7-9 to TRBJ1-1, with a tentative D call TRBD1 (5 bases). The CDR3 runs 16 residues. The germline V and J ends were trimmed by 5 bases and 5 bases, with 21 bases remaining between them. Germline V CDR1 and CDR2: SEHNR, FQNEAQ (reference sequence).

The chain recombines TRBV11-2 with TRBJ1-1; 8 positions agree with TRBD1. From germline, CDR1 is SGHAT and CDR2 FQNNGV. This CDR3 contains 17 residues. The V and J ends lost 5 bases and 1 base, in that order; junction bases with no gene match: 12. Here the CDR3 reads CASSASIRGRRNTEAFF. The CDR3 DNA reads TGTGCCAGCAGCGCAAGCATCAGGGGGCGCCGGAACACTGAAGCTTTCTTT.

V usage is TRBV6-1 and J usage is TRBJ2-3, with TRBD2 as a possible D gene (5 bases). This CDR3 has 15 amino acids. The germline V gene encodes CDR1 MNHNS and CDR2 SASEGT. Trimming removed 5 bases from V and 0 bases from J, with 12 bases in between. For the CDR3, the DNA is TGTGCCAGCAGTCTTAGCGCTTCTAGCACAGATACGCAGTATTTT. Its protein is CASSLSASSTDTQYF.

This clone was detected once. The chain uses TRBV9 and TRBJ2-2; 11 bases fit TRBD2. The CDR3 is made up of 17 amino acids. V lost 1 base, J lost 0 bases, and 2 bases stayed unmatched. The germline V gene encodes CDR1 SGDLS and CDR2 YYNGEE. The CDR3 coding sequence is TGTGCCAGCAGCGTAAATAGCGGGGGGGCGAACACCGGGGAGCTGTTTTTT. Translated, it gives CASSVNSGGANTGELFF.

This chain connects TRBV25-1 to TRBJ2-7, with 10 bases fitting TRBD1. J lost 5 bases, V lost 6 bases, and 7 bases had no gene match. CDR3 length: 14 amino acids. CDR1 is MGHDK and CDR2 is SYGVNS in the germline V gene. CDR3 sequence reads: CASRSGQGNHEQYF. The CDR3 region has the DNA TGTGCCAGCAGGTCGGGACAGGGGAACCACGAGCAGTACTTC.

The chain couples TRBV19 to TRBJ2-2; a possible D gene is TRBD1 (5 bases). V lost 6 bases and J lost 4, with 9 bases in between. From germline, CDR1 is LNHDA and CDR2 SQIVND (reference sequence). The CDR3 runs to 13 residues. As DNA, the CDR3 is TGTGCCAGTAGGGACACCTCCACCGGGGAGCTGTTTTTT. It encodes CASRDTSTGELFF.

CDR3 amino acids: CASSIVSQGYNEQFF. CDR3 in DNA: TGTGCCAGTAGTATAGTTTCCCAGGGCTACAATGAGCAGTTCTTC. This chain uses TRBV19 with TRBJ2-1, with D possibly TRBD1 on 5 matching bases. Trimming removed 1 base from V and 3 bases from J, with 10 bases in between. The length of the CDR3 is 15 residues. The germline CDR1 and CDR2 sequences are LNHDA and SQIVND (reference sequence). The whole variable domain, filled in from reference TRBV19 and TRBJ2-1, reads DGGITQSPKYLFRKEGQNVTLSCEQNLNHDAMYWYRQDPGQGLRLIYYSQIVNDFQKGDIAEGYSVSREKKESFPLTVTSAQKNPTAFYLCASSIVSQGYNEQFFGPGTRLTVL.